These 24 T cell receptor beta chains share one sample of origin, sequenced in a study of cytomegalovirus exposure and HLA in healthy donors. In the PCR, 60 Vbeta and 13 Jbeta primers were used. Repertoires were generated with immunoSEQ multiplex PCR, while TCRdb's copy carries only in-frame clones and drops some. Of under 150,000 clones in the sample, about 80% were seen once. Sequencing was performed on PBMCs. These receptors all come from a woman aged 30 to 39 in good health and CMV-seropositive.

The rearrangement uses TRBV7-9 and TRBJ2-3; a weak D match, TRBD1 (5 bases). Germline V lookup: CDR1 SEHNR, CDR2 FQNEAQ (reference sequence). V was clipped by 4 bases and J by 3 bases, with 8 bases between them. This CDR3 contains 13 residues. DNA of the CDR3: TGTGCCAGCAGCTCGTACAGGACAGATACGCAGTATTTT. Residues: CASSSYRTDTQYF.

CDR3 nucleotide sequence: TGTGCCAGCAGCTTAACCCCAGACCCCTTCGGGAACTATGGCTACACCTTC. It yields the protein CASSLTPDPFGNYGYTF. The V gene is TRBV7-3, the J gene TRBJ1-2; unclear D gene. Germline loops: CDR1 SGHTA, CDR2 FQGTGA. Deletions cut 0 bases from V and 2 bases from J, with 16 bases between. This CDR3 contains 17 residues. Full variable domain (remainder filled in from reference TRBV7-3 and TRBJ1-2): GAGVSQTPSNKVTEKGKYVELRCDPISGHTALYWYRQSLGQGPEFLIYFQGTGAADDSGLPNDRFFAVRPEGSVSTLKIQRTERGDSAVYLCASSLTPDPFGNYGYTFGSGTRLTVV.

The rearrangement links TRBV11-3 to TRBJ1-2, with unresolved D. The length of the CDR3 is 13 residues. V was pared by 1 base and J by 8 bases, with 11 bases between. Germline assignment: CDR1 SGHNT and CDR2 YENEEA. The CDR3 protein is CASSLVGGRGYTF. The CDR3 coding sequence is TGTGCCAGCAGCTTAGTTGGCGGGCGCGGCTACACCTTC.

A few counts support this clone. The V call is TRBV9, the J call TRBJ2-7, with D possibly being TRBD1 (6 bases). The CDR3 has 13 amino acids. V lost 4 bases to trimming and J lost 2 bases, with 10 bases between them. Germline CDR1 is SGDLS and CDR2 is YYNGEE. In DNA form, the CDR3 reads TGTGCCAGCAGCTTCGGACAGACCTACGAGCAGTACTTC. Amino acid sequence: CASSFGQTYEQYF.

The CDR3 bases are TGTGCCAGCTCACCCGGCCGACTAGCGGGGGGCCAGAACACCGGGGAGCTGTTTTTT. Translating it yields CASSPGRLAGGQNTGELFF. The chain is built from TRBV18 and TRBJ2-2, with 13 bases lining up with TRBD2. The CDR3 is made up of 19 amino acids. The V gene's germline CDR1 is KGHSH and CDR2 LQKENI. V was pared by 3 bases and J by 1 base, with 8 bases of the junction left unmatched. Based on the CDR3 plus reference TRBV18 and TRBJ2-2, the full variable domain is NAGVMQNPRHLVRRRGQEARLRCSPMKGHSHVYWYRQLPEEGLKFMVYLQKENIIDESGMPKERFSAEFPKEGPSILRIQQVVRGDSAAYFCASSPGRLAGGQNTGELFFGEGSRLTVL.

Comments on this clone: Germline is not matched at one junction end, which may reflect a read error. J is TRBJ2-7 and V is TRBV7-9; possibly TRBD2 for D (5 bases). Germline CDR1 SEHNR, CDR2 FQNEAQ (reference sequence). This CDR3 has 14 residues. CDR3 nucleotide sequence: TGTTCCAGCAGCTTAAGTAGCGACGGGAACGAGCAGTACTTC. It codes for CSSSLSSDGNEQYF.

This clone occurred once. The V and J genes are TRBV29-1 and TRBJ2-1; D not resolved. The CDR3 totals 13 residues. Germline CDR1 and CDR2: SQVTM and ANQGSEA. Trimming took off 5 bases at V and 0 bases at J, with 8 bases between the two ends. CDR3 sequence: CSVTRNSYNEQFF. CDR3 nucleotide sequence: TGCAGCGTTACCAGAAACTCCTACAATGAGCAGTTCTTC.

The CDR3 sequence: CASSPSGPANTGELFF. In DNA form, the CDR3 reads TGTGCCAGCTCACCGAGCGGACCCGCGAACACCGGGGAGCTGTTTTTT. The chain couples TRBV18 to TRBJ2-2, with D maybe TRBD2 (5 bases). The CDR3 has 16 amino acids. The V gene's germline CDR1 is KGHSH and CDR2 LQKENI. With 3 bases removed from V and 0 bases from J, the gap between germline ends came to 11 bases.

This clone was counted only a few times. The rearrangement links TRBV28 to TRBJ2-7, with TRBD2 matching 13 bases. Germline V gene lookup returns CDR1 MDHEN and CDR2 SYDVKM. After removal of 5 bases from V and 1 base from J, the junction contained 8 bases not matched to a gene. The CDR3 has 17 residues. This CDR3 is CASSPRMTSGRSYEQYF. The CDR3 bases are TGTGCCAGCAGTCCACGTATGACTAGCGGGAGGTCCTACGAGCAGTACTTC.

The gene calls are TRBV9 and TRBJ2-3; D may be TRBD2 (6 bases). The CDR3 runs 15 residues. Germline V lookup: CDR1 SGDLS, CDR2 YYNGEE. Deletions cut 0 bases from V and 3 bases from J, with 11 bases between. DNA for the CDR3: TGTGCCAGCAGCGTAGTAGGCGGGATAACAGATACGCAGTATTTT. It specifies CASSVVGGITDTQYF.

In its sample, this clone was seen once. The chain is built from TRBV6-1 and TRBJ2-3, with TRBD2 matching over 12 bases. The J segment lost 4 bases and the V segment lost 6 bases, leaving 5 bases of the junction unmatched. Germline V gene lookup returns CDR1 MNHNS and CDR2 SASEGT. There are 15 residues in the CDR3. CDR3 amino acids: CASRTSGSWADTQYF. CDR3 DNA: TGTGCCAGCAGGACTAGCGGGAGCTGGGCAGATACGCAGTATTTT.

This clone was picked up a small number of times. The CDR3 nucleotides read TGTGCCAGCAGTGTTCCAGGTAACGAGCAGTACTTC. Residues: CASSVPGNEQYF. V usage is TRBV2 and J usage is TRBJ2-7; D is unresolved. The CDR3 loop spans 12 amino acids. Germline V gives CDR1 SNHLY, CDR2 FYNNEI. V was shortened by 4 bases and J by 5 bases, with 9 bases between the two germline ends. Together with reference TRBV2 and TRBJ2-7, the CDR3 gives the full variable domain: EPEVTQTPSHQVTQMGQEVILRCVPISNHLYFYWYRQILGQKVEFLVSFYNNEISEKSEIFDDQFSVERPDGSNFTLKIRSTKLEDSAMYFCASSVPGNEQYFGPGTRLTVT.

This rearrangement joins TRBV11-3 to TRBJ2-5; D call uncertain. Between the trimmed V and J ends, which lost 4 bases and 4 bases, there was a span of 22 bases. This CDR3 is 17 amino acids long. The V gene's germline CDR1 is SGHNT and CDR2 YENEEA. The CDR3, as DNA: TGTGCCAGCAGCTCGTTCGAAGGTTACAGCTTTTCAGAGACCCAGTACTTC. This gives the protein CASSSFEGYSFSETQYF. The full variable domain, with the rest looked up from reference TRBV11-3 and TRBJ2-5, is EAGVVQSPRYKIIEKKQPVAFWCNPISGHNTLYWYLQNLGQGPELLIRYENEEAVDDSQLPKDRFSAERLKGVDSTLKIQPAELGDSAVYLCASSSFEGYSFSETQYFGPGTRLLVL.

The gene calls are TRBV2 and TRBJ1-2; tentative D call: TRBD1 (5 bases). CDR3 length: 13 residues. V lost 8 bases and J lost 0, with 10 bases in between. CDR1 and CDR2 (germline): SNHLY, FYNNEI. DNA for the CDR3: TGTGCCAGCCAGGGTCTCTCTAACTATGGCTACACCTTC. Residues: CASQGLSNYGYTF.

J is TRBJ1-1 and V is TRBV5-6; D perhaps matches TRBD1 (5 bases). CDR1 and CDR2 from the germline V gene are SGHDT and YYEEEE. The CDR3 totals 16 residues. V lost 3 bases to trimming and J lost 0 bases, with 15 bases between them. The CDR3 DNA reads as TGTGCCAGCAGCTCCCACTTAGACAGCCTGAACACTGAAGCTTTCTTT. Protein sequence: CASSSHLDSLNTEAFF.

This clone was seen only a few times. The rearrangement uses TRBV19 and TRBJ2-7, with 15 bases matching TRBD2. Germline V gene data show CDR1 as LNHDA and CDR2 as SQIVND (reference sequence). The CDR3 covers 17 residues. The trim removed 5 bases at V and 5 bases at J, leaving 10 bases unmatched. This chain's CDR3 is CASSFGLAGGLRDEQYF. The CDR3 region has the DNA TGTGCCAGTAGTTTCGGACTAGCGGGGGGGCTTAGAGACGAGCAGTACTTC. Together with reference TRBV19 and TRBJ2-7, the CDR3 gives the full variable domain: DGGITQSPKYLFRKEGQNVTLSCEQNLNHDAMYWYRQDPGQGLRLIYYSQIVNDFQKGDIAEGYSVSREKKESFPLTVTSAQKNPTAFYLCASSFGLAGGLRDEQYFGPGTRLTVT.

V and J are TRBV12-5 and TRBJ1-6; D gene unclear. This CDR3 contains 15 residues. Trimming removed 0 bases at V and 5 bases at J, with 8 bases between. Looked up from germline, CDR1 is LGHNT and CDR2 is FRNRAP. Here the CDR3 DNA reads TGTGCTAGTGGTTTGGTACATTCAGATAATTCACCCCTCCACTTT. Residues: CASGLVHSDNSPLHF. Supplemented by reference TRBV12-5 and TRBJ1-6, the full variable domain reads DARVTQTPRHKVTEMGQEVTMRCQPILGHNTVFWYRQTMMQGLELLAYFRNRAPLDDSGMPKDRFSAEMPDATLATLKIQPSEPRDSAVYFCASGLVHSDNSPLHFGNGTRLTVT.

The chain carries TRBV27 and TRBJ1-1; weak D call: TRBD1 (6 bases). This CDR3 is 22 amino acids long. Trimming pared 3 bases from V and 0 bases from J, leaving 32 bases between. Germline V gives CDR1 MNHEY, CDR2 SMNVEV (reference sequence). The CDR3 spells CASSFRVLDSRTRPVMNTEAFF. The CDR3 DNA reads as TGTGCCAGCAGTTTTCGAGTCCTGGACAGTAGAACCCGACCGGTCATGAACACTGAAGCTTTCTTT.

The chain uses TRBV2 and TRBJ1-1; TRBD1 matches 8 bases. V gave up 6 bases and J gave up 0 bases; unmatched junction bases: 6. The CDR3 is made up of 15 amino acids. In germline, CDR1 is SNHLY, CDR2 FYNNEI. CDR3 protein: CASSPDRVVNTEAFF. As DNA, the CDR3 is TGTGCCAGCAGCCCGGACAGGGTCGTGAACACTGAAGCTTTCTTT.

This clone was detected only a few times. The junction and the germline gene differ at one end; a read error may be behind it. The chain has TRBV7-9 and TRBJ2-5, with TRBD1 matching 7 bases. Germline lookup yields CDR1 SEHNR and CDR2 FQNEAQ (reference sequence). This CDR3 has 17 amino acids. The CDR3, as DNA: TGTTCCAGCAGCCGAGCCAACACAGGGGTCGGCCAAGAGACCCAGTACTTC. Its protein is CSSSRANTGVGQETQYF.

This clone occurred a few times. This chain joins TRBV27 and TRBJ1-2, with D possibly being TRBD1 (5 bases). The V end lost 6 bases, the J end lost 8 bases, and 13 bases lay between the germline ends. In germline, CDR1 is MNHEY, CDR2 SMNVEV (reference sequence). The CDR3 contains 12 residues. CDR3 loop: CASSVGGKGYTF. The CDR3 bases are TGTGCCAGCAGCGTCGGGGGTAAAGGCTACACCTTC.

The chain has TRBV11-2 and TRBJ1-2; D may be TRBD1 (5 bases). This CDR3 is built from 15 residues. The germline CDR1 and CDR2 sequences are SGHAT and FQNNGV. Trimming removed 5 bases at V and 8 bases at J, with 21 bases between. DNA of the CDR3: TGTGCCAGCAGCCCGAATTCAGGGCCCGGAGAGGGCTACACCTTC. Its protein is CASSPNSGPGEGYTF.

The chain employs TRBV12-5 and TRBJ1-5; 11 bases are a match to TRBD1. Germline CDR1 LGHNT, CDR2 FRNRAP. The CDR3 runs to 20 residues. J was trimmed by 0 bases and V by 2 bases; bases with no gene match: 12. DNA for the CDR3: TGTGCTAGTGGTTTGACCTATCCGGGACAGGGGGATTATAGCAATCAGCCCCAGCATTTT. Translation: CASGLTYPGQGDYSNQPQHF.

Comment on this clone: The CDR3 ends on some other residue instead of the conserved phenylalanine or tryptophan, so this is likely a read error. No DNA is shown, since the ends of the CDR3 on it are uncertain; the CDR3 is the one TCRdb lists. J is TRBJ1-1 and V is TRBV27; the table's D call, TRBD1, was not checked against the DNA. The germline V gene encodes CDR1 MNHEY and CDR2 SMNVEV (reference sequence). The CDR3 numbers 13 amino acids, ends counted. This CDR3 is CASFDPGQPPVFG.